A single sample is the source of the 6 T cell receptor beta chains below, sequenced in a study of blood T cell repertoires in COVID-19. Method: immunoSEQ multiplex PCR; TCRdb's copy keeps in-frame clones and lacks some. The sample lists a few hundred thousand clones; 85% to 90% were seen once. The sample was PBMCs or T cells enriched from blood (not recorded which). The receptors shown here come from a woman aged 40 to 50 who had recovered from COVID-19.

The V and J genes are TRBV18 and TRBJ2-1; 12 bases are shared with TRBD2. Germline values: CDR1 KGHSH, CDR2 LQKENI. This CDR3 has 18 amino acids. The junction had 14 bases not matched to a gene; V was cut back by 3 bases and J by 8 bases. CDR3: CASSPRLAGGPYTDEQFF. CDR3 DNA: TGTGCCAGCTCACCTCGGCTAGCGGGAGGGCCTTATACGGATGAGCAGTTCTTC.

V usage is TRBV23-1 and J usage is TRBJ2-3, with TRBD2 matching over 7 bases. TRBV23-1 has ORF status, its function being uncertain. This CDR3 spans 19 amino acids. J gave up 5 bases and V 3 bases, and 20 bases lay outside the gene matches. The CDR3 loop is CASSHQGPTSERERDTQYF. The CDR3, as DNA: TGCGCCAGCAGTCACCAGGGCCCTACTAGCGAACGCGAGAGAGATACGCAGTATTTT.

This clone was observed once. J is TRBJ2-3 and V is TRBV5-4; tentatively, D is TRBD1 (6 bases). The V gene lost 0 bases and the J gene lost 2 bases, with 10 bases spanning the gap. CDR3 length: 15 amino acids. Germline V gene lookup returns CDR1 SGHNT and CDR2 YYREEE (reference sequence). CDR3 nucleotide sequence: TGTGCCAGCAGCTTGGTCGACAGGAACACAGATACGCAGTATTTT. Translation gives CASSLVDRNTDTQYF.

In the case of this clone: The junction departs from germline at one end; a sequencing error may be responsible. The chain couples TRBV9 to TRBJ1-4; D perhaps matches TRBD1 (6 bases). In germline, CDR1 is SGDLS, CDR2 YYNGEE. CDR3 length: 16 residues. The chain's CDR3 is CASSGPTGTTNEKLFF. CDR3 bases: TGTGCCAGCAGCGGGCCGACTGGGACAACCAATGAAAAACTGTTTTTT.

The rearrangement uses TRBV3-1 (or the pseudogene TRBV3-2) and TRBJ2-5, with D unresolved. Germline CDR1 and CDR2: LGHDT and YNNKEL (reference sequence). Trimming took 2 bases from V and 9 from J, leaving 10 bases between them. CDR3 size: 12 residues. CDR3 coding DNA: TGTGCCAGCAGCCAAATCGCCCAGGCCCAGTACTTC. As protein: CASSQIAQAQYF.

With regard to this clone: The same CDR3 also results from other DNA sequences found in this sample. This sequence joins TRBV18 and TRBJ2-7, with 7 bases matching TRBD1. CDR3 length: 14 amino acids. CDR1 and CDR2 (germline): KGHSH, LQKENI. J gave up 0 bases and V 3 bases, and 2 bases lay outside the gene matches. For the CDR3, the DNA is TGTGCCAGCTCACCTGGACAGGCCTCCTACGAGCAGTACTTC. Translation gives CASSPGQASYEQYF.